The 3 T cell receptor beta chains reported below all come from one sample, sequenced in a study of PD-L1 blockade in urothelial cancer. Clones were sequenced by immunoSEQ multiplex PCR, and TCRdb holds only the in-frame ones, with some missing. The sample has around 110,000 clones; under 95% are singletons. As to time point: peripheral blood 6 weeks after treatment start. Material: PBMCs, obtained around atezolizumab (anti-PD-L1) treatment. Receptors originate from a man aged 55 to 70 with urothelial cancer.

V gene TRBV5-8 combines with J gene TRBJ2-2; D ambiguous. The V end lost 4 bases, the J end lost 4 bases, and 17 bases lay between the germline ends. CDR1 is SGHTS, CDR2 YDEGEE, per germline. The CDR3 is 16 residues long. CDR3 in DNA: TGTGCCAGCAGCCACCCTAGTACGCTCGGCACCGGGGAGCTGTTTTTT. Encoded protein: CASSHPSTLGTGELFF.

J is TRBJ2-2 and V is TRBV13; possible D gene TRBD1, 6 bases. CDR3 size: 13 residues. V lost 8 bases and J 2 bases, leaving 9 bases between the germline ends. Germline V lookup: CDR1 PRHDT, CDR2 FYEKMQ (reference sequence). The CDR3, as DNA: TGTGCCAGCCAGACAGGAAACACCGGGGAGCTGTTTTTT. As protein: CASQTGNTGELFF.

This sequence joins TRBV7-9 and TRBJ2-7; TRBD2 aligns across 11 bases. Germline loops: CDR1 SEHNR, CDR2 FQNEAQ (reference sequence). CDR3 length equals 16 residues. V shed 5 bases, J shed 3 bases, and the junction held 9 bases outside the gene matches. DNA for the CDR3: TGTGCCAGCAGCCCCAGATACGGGACTAGCGGCTACGAGCAGTACTTC. This codes for CASSPRYGTSGYEQYF.